The 14 T cell receptor beta chains presented below share a single source sample, sequenced in a study of cytomegalovirus exposure and HLA in healthy donors. Using immunoSEQ multiplex PCR, the repertoire was profiled, and TCRdb retains in-frame clones only, with some absent. The data hold a few hundred thousand clones, with almost 90% observed a single time. Sequencing was carried out using PBMCs. The receptors originated from a woman aged 18-29 years in good health and CMV-seronegative.

The chain couples TRBV5-1 to TRBJ2-3, with D possibly matching TRBD2 (6 bases). V dropped 4 bases and J dropped 0 bases, with 12 bases sitting between them. Germline values: CDR1 SGHRS, CDR2 YFSETQ. This CDR3 comprises 15 residues. The CDR3 protein is CASSPGSGSTDTQYF. The CDR3 nucleotides are TGCGCCAGCAGCCCCGGGAGCGGCAGCACAGATACGCAGTATTTT.

V gene TRBV6-6 combines with J gene TRBJ2-5; D is ambiguous. Trimming cost V 2 bases and J 7 bases, with 11 bases left between them. The CDR3 has 13 residues. Per the germline V gene, CDR1 is MNHNY and CDR2 is SVGAGI (reference sequence). CDR3 coding DNA: TGTGCCAGCAGTTACGCGGTCGTGGGGACCCAGTACTTC. Translating it yields CASSYAVVGTQYF.

The chain combines TRBV9 with TRBJ2-5; 12 positions agree with TRBD2. In germline, CDR1 is SGDLS, CDR2 YYNGEE. This CDR3 is built from 15 residues. J lost 5 bases, V lost 6 bases, and 8 bases had no gene match. This CDR3 reads CASTRTSGESETQYF. In nucleotides, the CDR3 is TGTGCCAGCACAAGGACTAGCGGGGAGTCGGAGACCCAGTACTTC.

V gene TRBV7-9 combines with J gene TRBJ1-2; TRBD1 agrees at 11 bases. J lost 6 bases, V lost 3 bases, and 6 bases had no gene match. The CDR3 has 15 residues. Germline V gene lookup returns CDR1 SEHNR and CDR2 FQNEAQ (reference sequence). CDR3: CASSFGQGAVDGYTF. The CDR3, as DNA: TGTGCCAGCAGCTTCGGACAGGGGGCGGTTGATGGCTACACCTTC.

The chain combines TRBV27 with TRBJ2-1; D remains ambiguous. This CDR3 has 16 residues. Germline CDR1 and CDR2: MNHEY and SMNVEV (reference sequence). V lost 6 bases and J 8 bases, leaving 23 bases between the germline ends. The CDR3 DNA reads TGTGCCAGCAGACACTCGGGTCACACCACGCCGGATGAGCAGTTCTTC. As protein: CASRHSGHTTPDEQFF.

This clone was observed a single time. V usage is TRBV13 and J usage is TRBJ2-7; 10 nucleotides match TRBD2. V shed 6 bases, J shed 5 bases, and the junction held 10 bases outside the gene matches. The CDR3 extends over 15 amino acids. Germline CDR1 is PRHDT and CDR2 is FYEKMQ (reference sequence). This chain's CDR3 is CASSGGLAFTHEQYF. The CDR3 region has the DNA TGTGCCAGCAGTGGGGGACTAGCGTTTACCCACGAGCAGTACTTC.

This rearrangement joins TRBV28 to TRBJ1-1, with D uncertain. Germline V gene lookup returns CDR1 MDHEN and CDR2 SYDVKM. The V and J ends lost 5 bases and 2 bases respectively, with 12 bases between them. This CDR3 comprises 14 residues. CDR3 protein: CASSPPEVNTEAFF. The DNA of the CDR3 is TGTGCCAGCAGTCCGCCAGAGGTCAACACTGAAGCTTTCTTT.

The rearrangement joins TRBV4-2 to TRBJ2-2, with 11 positions matching TRBD2. The CDR3 spans 18 residues. Trimming took 0 bases from V and 2 from J; bases not matched to a gene: 5. CDR1 is LGHNA and CDR2 is YNFKEQ in the germline V gene. The CDR3 is CASSQDSSGGTNTGELFF. The DNA for the CDR3 is TGTGCCAGCAGCCAAGATTCTAGCGGGGGGACCAACACCGGGGAGCTGTTTTTT.

This chain connects TRBV7-9 to TRBJ1-1, with TRBD1 identical over 7 bases. J gave up 0 bases and V 1 base, and 8 bases lay outside the gene matches. The length of the CDR3 is 17 residues. Per germline, CDR1 SEHNR and CDR2 FQNEAQ (reference sequence). In nucleotides, the CDR3 is TGTGCCAGCAGCTTAGTTCGGGACAGTACCATGAACACTGAAGCTTTCTTT. Translation gives CASSLVRDSTMNTEAFF.

The chain employs TRBV4-3 and TRBJ2-3; 7 nucleotides align to TRBD2. The CDR3 spans 15 residues. Trimming at V came to 1 base and at J to 2 bases, leaving 3 bases not matched to a gene. Germline loops: CDR1 LGHNA, CDR2 YSLEER. CDR3 amino acids: CASSQGAGYTDTQYF. The CDR3 coding sequence is TGCGCCAGCAGCCAAGGAGCGGGGTACACAGATACGCAGTATTTT.

The rearrangement links TRBV2 to TRBJ1-3, with TRBD1 matching 7 bases. Trimming at V came to 6 bases and at J to 4 bases, leaving 6 bases not matched to a gene. This CDR3 spans 14 amino acids. Germline assignment: CDR1 SNHLY and CDR2 FYNNEI. The CDR3 DNA sequence: TGTGCCAGCAGCCTACAGGGGATCGGAAACACCATATATTTT. Protein sequence: CASSLQGIGNTIYF.

The chain couples TRBV28 to TRBJ2-3; 11 nucleotides agree with TRBD2. Unmatched junction bases numbered 11, after V lost 6 bases and J lost 3 bases. The CDR3 contains 17 residues. Germline V lookup: CDR1 MDHEN, CDR2 SYDVKM. CDR3 sequence: CASSLAASGGKTDTQYF. CDR3 in DNA: TGTGCCAGCAGCCTAGCAGCTAGCGGGGGGAAGACAGATACGCAGTATTTT.

The CDR3 region is CASSATSTDTQYF. For the CDR3, the DNA is TGCGCCAGCAGCGCTACTAGCACAGATACGCAGTATTTT. The chain has TRBV10-1 and TRBJ2-3; no reliable D call. The CDR3 runs 13 residues. Germline CDR1 WNHNN, CDR2 SYGVQD (reference sequence). V gave up 6 bases and J gave up 0 bases, with 7 bases separating them.

CDR3 in amino acids: CASSIGGGKWDQPQHF. CDR3 in DNA: TGTGCCAGTAGTATAGGGGGGGGAAAGTGGGATCAGCCCCAGCATTTT. V is TRBV19 and J is TRBJ1-5; TRBD1 might be the D (5 bases). Germline CDR1 is LNHDA and CDR2 is SQIVND (reference sequence). This CDR3 is built from 16 residues. V was clipped by 1 base and J by 5 bases, with 15 bases between them. Supplemented by reference TRBV19 and TRBJ1-5, the full variable domain reads DGGITQSPKYLFRKEGQNVTLSCEQNLNHDAMYWYRQDPGQGLRLIYYSQIVNDFQKGDIAEGYSVSREKKESFPLTVTSAQKNPTAFYLCASSIGGGKWDQPQHFGDGTRLSIL.